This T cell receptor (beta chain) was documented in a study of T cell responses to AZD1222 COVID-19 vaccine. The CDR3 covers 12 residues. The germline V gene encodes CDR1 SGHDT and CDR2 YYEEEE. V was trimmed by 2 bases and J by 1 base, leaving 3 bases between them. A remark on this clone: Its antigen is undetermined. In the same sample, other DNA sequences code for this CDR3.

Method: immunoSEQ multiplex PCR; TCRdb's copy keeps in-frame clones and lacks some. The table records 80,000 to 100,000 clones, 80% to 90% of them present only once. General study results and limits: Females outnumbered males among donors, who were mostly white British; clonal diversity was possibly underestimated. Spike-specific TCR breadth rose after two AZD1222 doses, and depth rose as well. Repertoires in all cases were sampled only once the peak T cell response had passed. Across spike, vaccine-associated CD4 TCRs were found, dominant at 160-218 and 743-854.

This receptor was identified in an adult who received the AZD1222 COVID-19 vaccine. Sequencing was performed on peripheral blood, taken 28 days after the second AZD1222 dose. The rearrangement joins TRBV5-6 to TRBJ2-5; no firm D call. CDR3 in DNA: TGTGCCAGCAGCTTAGTCCAAGAGACCCAGTACTTC. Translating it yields CASSLVQETQYF.